The 17 T cell receptor beta chains given below trace back to one sample, sequenced in a study of CD8 T cells in ankylosing spondylitis. TCRdb re-called the 5' RACE reads through MiXCR, storing one row per CDR3 protein. The repertoire holds some 120,000 distinct CDR3 sequences, with roughly 13% as singletons. The sample comprised blood, either unsorted or a sorted T cell fraction (not recorded which). These receptors originate from a female donor with ankylosing spondylitis or in good health (not recorded which).

V is TRBV18 and J is TRBJ2-3, with TRBD1 identical over 7 bases. The V gene end was trimmed by 2 bases and the J gene end by 2 bases; junction bases not matched to a gene: 7. CDR3 length: 16 amino acids. CDR1 and CDR2 (germline): KGHSH, LQKENI. The CDR3 loop reads CASSPRTGADTDTQYF. DNA for the CDR3: TGTGCCAGCTCACCAAGGACAGGTGCTGACACAGATACGCAGTATTTT.

A few counts support this clonotype. This chain uses TRBV27 with TRBJ2-2; D call uncertain. The CDR3 has 15 residues. The germline V gene has CDR1 MNHEY and CDR2 SMNVEV (reference sequence). Between the trimmed V and J ends, which lost 5 bases and 0 bases, there was a span of 10 bases. The CDR3 region has the DNA TGTGCCAGCAGTCGGCTCGTTACGAACACCGGGGAGCTGTTTTTT. Amino acid sequence: CASSRLVTNTGELFF.

There are a few counts of this clonotype. The CDR3 DNA follows: TGTGCCAGCAGGGGGCCGGCACGTGGCTACACCTTC. Amino acid sequence: CASRGPARGYTF. The V and J genes are TRBV25-1 and TRBJ1-2; D possibly corresponds to TRBD1 (5 bases). Germline V gene sequence: CDR1 MGHDK, CDR2 SYGVNS. Trimming cost V 6 bases and J 7 bases, with 12 bases left between them. The CDR3 has 12 residues.

This rearrangement joins TRBV20-1 to TRBJ2-3; TRBD2 agrees at 9 bases. The CDR3 is made up of 14 amino acids. The germline V gene encodes CDR1 DFQATT and CDR2 SNEGSKA (reference sequence). Trimming removed 5 bases from V and 8 bases from J; junction bases left unmatched: 11. CDR3 residues: CSAYQAGGSGTQYF. The CDR3 region has the DNA TGCAGTGCTTATCAGGCGGGAGGGAGCGGTACGCAGTATTTT.

This clonotype was seen at least ten times. The chain is built from TRBV12-3 or TRBV12-4 and TRBJ2-1, with 7 bases fitting TRBD2. The V gene end was trimmed by 3 bases and the J gene end by 7 bases; junction bases not matched to a gene: 6. The CDR3 is 14 amino acids. The CDR3 DNA reads as TGTGCCAGCAGTTTTGTTCTAGCGGTGAATGAGCAGTTCTTC. Protein sequence: CASSFVLAVNEQFF.

The chain is built from TRBV7-9 and TRBJ2-2; D is ambiguous. V lost 0 bases and J 6 bases, leaving 2 bases between the germline ends. This CDR3 is built from 12 residues. Germline V gives CDR1 SEHNR, CDR2 FQNEAQ (reference sequence). The CDR3 loop reads CASSLAPGELFF. CDR3 DNA sequence: TGTGCCAGCAGCTTAGCCCCCGGGGAGCTGTTTTTT.

This clonotype was counted between two and nine times. The V gene is TRBV3-1, the J gene TRBJ2-7, with 9 bases aligning to TRBD1. The CDR3 sequence is 15 residues long. Per the germline V gene, CDR1 is LGHDT and CDR2 is YNNKEL (reference sequence). The ends lost 4 bases at V and 4 bases at J; junction bases unmatched: 8. CDR3: CASSPRDRADYEQYF. In DNA form, the CDR3 reads TGTGCCAGCAGCCCCCGGGACAGGGCTGATTACGAGCAGTACTTC.

This clonotype was detected many times. The chain employs TRBV20-1 and TRBJ1-2; D call uncertain. V dropped 1 base and J dropped 4 bases, with 7 bases sitting between them. The germline gives CDR1 DFQATT, CDR2 SNEGSKA (reference sequence). CDR3 size: 12 residues. Here the CDR3 reads CSARVGGYGYTF. Written as DNA, the CDR3 is TGCAGTGCTAGAGTGGGTGGCTATGGCTACACCTTC.

In its sample, this clonotype was seen a few times. The rearrangement links TRBV7-2 to TRBJ1-6; possibly TRBD1 for D (6 bases). Between the trimmed V and J ends, which lost 4 bases and 10 bases, there was a span of 20 bases. CDR3 length equals 16 residues. Germline V gives CDR1 SGHTA, CDR2 FQGNSA. CDR3: CASSSRRGRGESPLHF. CDR3 coding DNA: TGTGCCAGCAGCTCACGGAGGGGCAGGGGCGAATCACCCCTCCACTTT.

This clonotype was detected ten times or more. V gene TRBV6-5 combines with J gene TRBJ1-6; TRBD1 is a possible D gene (5 bases). The CDR3 is 15 residues long. The germline gives CDR1 MNHEY, CDR2 SVGAGI. V gave up 3 bases and J gave up 5 bases, with 11 bases separating them. The DNA for the CDR3 is TGTGCCAGCAGTTATTCCGGGGGTGATAATTCACCCCTCCACTTT. Amino acid sequence: CASSYSGGDNSPLHF.

The chain has TRBV4-2 and TRBJ1-4, with D hard to call. The V end was cut by 0 bases, the J end by 8 bases, with 7 bases between. Germline V gene data show CDR1 as LGHNA and CDR2 as YNFKEQ. CDR3 size: 13 residues. CDR3 protein: CASSQEVGEKLFF. The CDR3 nucleotides are TGTGCCAGCAGCCAAGAGGTCGGCGAAAAACTGTTTTTT.

The chain uses TRBV20-1 and TRBJ1-1, with D tentatively TRBD1 (5 bases). The CDR3 has 15 amino acids. Trimming took 6 bases from V and 5 from J, leaving 22 bases between them. Germline V gene sequence: CDR1 DFQATT, CDR2 SNEGSKA (reference sequence). The CDR3 sequence: CSAPGGFLLRTEAFF. CDR3 in DNA: TGCAGTGCGCCTGGGGGGTTTCTTTTAAGGACTGAAGCTTTCTTT.

As concerns this clonotype: An end of the junction does not agree with germline; a read error may underlie this. The V and J genes are TRBV6-1 and TRBJ2-1; 12 positions agree with TRBD1. CDR1 and CDR2 from the germline V gene are MNHNS and SASEGT. The CDR3 sequence is 15 residues long. CDR3 loop: CAGSVRDRGPNEQFF. In DNA form, the CDR3 reads TGTGCCGGCAGTGTCCGGGACAGGGGGCCGAATGAGCAGTTCTTC.

The rearrangement links TRBV20-1 to TRBJ2-2; no definite D call. V gave up 0 bases and J gave up 3 bases, with 11 bases separating them. The V gene's germline CDR1 is DFQATT and CDR2 SNEGSKA (reference sequence). This CDR3 has 15 amino acids. The CDR3 spells CSARDLRQDTGELFF. The CDR3 DNA reads TGCAGTGCTAGAGATCTCAGGCAGGACACCGGGGAGCTGTTTTTT.

A word on this clonotype: A read error may be the cause here, since a much bigger clone is one base away. The chain carries TRBV2 and TRBJ2-1, with D uncertain. The germline CDR1 and CDR2 sequences are SNHLY and FYNNEI. This CDR3 comprises 12 residues. The DNA of the CDR3 is TGTGTCAGCAGTGAAAGCTCATCCGGGCAGTTCTTC. This translates into CVSSESSSGQFF.

This clonotype was seen many times. At one of its ends the junction is not consistent with the germline gene, which may arise from a read error. The chain is built from TRBV20-1 and TRBJ2-7; D is possibly TRBD1 (6 bases). The CDR3 sequence is 12 residues long. The germline gives CDR1 DFQATT, CDR2 SNEGSKA (reference sequence). CDR3 sequence (DNA): TGCAGTGCAACACAGGGTTCCTCCGAGCAGTACTTC. It codes for CSATQGSSEQYF.

This clonotype has ten or more counts. The chain links TRBV3-1 to TRBJ1-5; 7 positions agree with TRBD1. V dropped 1 base and J dropped 2; count of bases not matched to a gene: 2. Germline CDR1 is LGHDT and CDR2 is YNNKEL (reference sequence). This CDR3 has 15 residues. The CDR3 DNA sequence: TGTGCCAGCAGCCAAGCCGGGACAGGCAATCAGCCCCAGCATTTT. Its translation is CASSQAGTGNQPQHF. Full variable domain (outside the CDR3, taken from reference TRBV3-1 and TRBJ1-5): DTAVSQTPKYLVTQMGNDKSIKCEQNLGHDTMYWYKQDSKKFLKIMFSYNNKELIINETVPNRFSPKSPDKAHLNLHINSLELGDSAVYFCASSQAGTGNQPQHFGDGTRLSIL.